Included here is one T cell receptor (beta chain) sequence, with context. This clonotype has only a few counts. Its antigen has not been determined. Base qualities were left out, and no much larger clone turns up one base away. To prepare the library, 5' RACE was applied. Sequencing was carried out with an Illumina HiSeq 2000. A universal primer binding site was introduced by template switching, and a unique molecular identifier was present in the final cDNA, enabling accurate counting of TCR cDNA molecules. Specific primers in the conserved constant-segment region were used to synthesize first-strand cDNA for TCR alpha and beta chains. To control for contamination, every cDNA library was double barcoded, receiving both a SMART-Mk sample barcode and Illumina barcodes. TruSeq adapter sequences, together with Illumina sample barcodes, were added in two successive PCR steps. The Illumina HiSeq platform was used with custom primers to sequence TCR alpha and beta cDNA libraries. As for the original processing: Unique molecular identifiers were extracted from raw reads with MiGEC, and CDR3 positions were determined with MiXCR. For each individual, recombination models were inferred using an EM algorithm with the repgenHMM and IGoR tools. Shared clonotypes were analyzed with the tcR package in R, and sharing was normalized by the product of cloneset sizes. To study raw recombination free of thymic and clonal selection effects, out-of-frame nonproductive sequences were analyzed. Through fastp at Q25 and MiXCR, TCRdb rebuilt clones from the public reads, retaining in-frame beta chains. Duplicate CDR3 protein sequences are folded into a single record with the most common DNA and genes. These V and J calls are TCRdb output, not the study's own analysis. For this sample the table gives under 250,000 distinct CDR3 sequences, of which around 10% were detected only once. Of the sample, 4.5% to 5.5% falls within the top ten clones.

V sheds 9 bases and J sheds 1 base, leaving 14 bases between their ends. Counted from cysteine to phenylalanine, this CDR3 has 14 amino acids. The read is trimmed to its CDR3 DNA, 42 bases read in frame from base 1. From the germline V gene (reference sequence), CDR1 is LNHDA and CDR2 is SQIVND. This sample is part of a study of identical twins (dated by TCRdb to about 2016). For the study in its entirety: The study deep-sequenced TCR alpha and beta repertoires from monozygotic twins, unrelated adults of various ages and cord blood to test whether fetal clonotypes persist. Replicate twin experiments were performed at different times using different library preparation protocols to rule out contamination.

Only healthy Caucasian donors were included. Miltenyi CD45RO+ enrichment and human naive T-cell isolation kits were used to isolate memory (CD45RO+) and naive T cells from PBMC. Study-wide findings and limitations: Fewer insertions were carried by abundant cord blood beta clonotypes; a weaker similar trend was observed in young adult naive repertoires, while no such trend was observed in memory repertoires. Recombination models systematically underestimated out-of-frame TCR alpha sharing in monozygotic twins but agreed with sharing between unrelated individuals. Invariant T cells such as MAIT and iNKT could partly confound zero-insertion analyses, though diverse VJ usage argued against this for most clonotypes. Conclusions relied on cross-sectional statistical analysis, since the same donors could not be followed over many years. Out-of-frame TCR alpha sequences shared between twins showed an excess of low generation-probability sequences compared with coincidental sharing between unrelated individuals. Excess twin sharing in beta out-of-frame sequences was weaker because fewer shared sequences lowered the signal-to-noise ratio.

The receptor was isolated from a woman younger than 35 in good health. The sequenced sample was memory (CD45RO+) T cells sorted from blood. The cell subset or site label for this specimen denotes: CD45RO+ enriched T cells. The chain is assembled from TRBV19 and TRBJ2-3; the D gene is not confidently resolved. CDR3 loop: CASSNVRGTDTQYF. The nucleotide sequence reads TGTGCCAGCTCCAACGTACGGGGCACAGATACGCAGTATTTT.